This TCR beta chain was recorded in a study of identical twins. Regarding the study as a whole: Beta out-of-frame sequences showed weaker excess twin sharing. Models underestimated TCR alpha sharing (out-of-frame) in monozygotic twins.

This clonotype has more than one count but fewer than ten. The antigen is undetermined. Each CDR3 protein gets one entry after TCRdb re-called the 5' RACE reads with MiXCR. The sample includes some 500,000 distinct CDR3 sequences, 14% of them seen just once. Germline CDR1 reads DFQATT; CDR2 reads SNEGSKA (reference sequence). The CDR3 totals 15 residues. Trimming took 0 bases from V and 3 from J; bases not matched to a gene: 6. The data were also submitted as part of a second study, on yellow fever vaccine responses in identical twins.

The receptor was derived from a woman younger than 30 in good health. The sample was CD4+ T cells sorted from blood. The rearrangement uses TRBV20-1 and TRBJ2-5, with 8 bases aligning to TRBD2. DNA for the CDR3: TGCAGTGCTAGAGATCGAGTAGCGGGGAAAGAGACCCAGTACTTC. It specifies CSARDRVAGKETQYF.